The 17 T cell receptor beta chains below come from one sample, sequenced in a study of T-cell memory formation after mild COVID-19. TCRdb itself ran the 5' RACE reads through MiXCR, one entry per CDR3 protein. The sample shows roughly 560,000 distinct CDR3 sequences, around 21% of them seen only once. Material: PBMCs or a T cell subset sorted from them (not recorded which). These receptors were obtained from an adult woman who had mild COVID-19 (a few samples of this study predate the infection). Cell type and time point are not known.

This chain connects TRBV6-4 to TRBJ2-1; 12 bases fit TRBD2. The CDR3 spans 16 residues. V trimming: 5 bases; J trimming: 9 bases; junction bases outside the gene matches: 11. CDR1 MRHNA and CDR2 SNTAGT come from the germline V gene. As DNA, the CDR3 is TGTGCCAGCAGTCGGGCTAGCGGGGGGGCTATGGCTGAGCAGTTCTTC. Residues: CASSRASGGAMAEQFF.

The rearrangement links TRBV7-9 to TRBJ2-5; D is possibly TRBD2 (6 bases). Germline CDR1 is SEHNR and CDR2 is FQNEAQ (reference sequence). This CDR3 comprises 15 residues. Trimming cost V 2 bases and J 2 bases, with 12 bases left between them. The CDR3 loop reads CASSLQGGLQETQYF. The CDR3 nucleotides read TGTGCCAGCAGCTTACAGGGAGGCTTACAAGAGACCCAGTACTTC.

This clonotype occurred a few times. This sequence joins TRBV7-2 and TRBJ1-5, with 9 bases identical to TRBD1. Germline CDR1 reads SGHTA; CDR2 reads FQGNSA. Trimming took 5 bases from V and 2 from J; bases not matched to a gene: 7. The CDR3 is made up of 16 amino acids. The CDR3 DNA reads TGTGCCAGCAGCCCGGGACAGGGATTTGGCAATCAGCCCCAGCATTTT. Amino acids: CASSPGQGFGNQPQHF.

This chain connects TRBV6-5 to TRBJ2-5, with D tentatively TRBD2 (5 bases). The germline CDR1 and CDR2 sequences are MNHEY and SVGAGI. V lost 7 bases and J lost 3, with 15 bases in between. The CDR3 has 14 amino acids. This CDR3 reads CASTKPGVKETQYF. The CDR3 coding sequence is TGTGCCAGCACTAAACCCGGGGTGAAAGAGACCCAGTACTTC.

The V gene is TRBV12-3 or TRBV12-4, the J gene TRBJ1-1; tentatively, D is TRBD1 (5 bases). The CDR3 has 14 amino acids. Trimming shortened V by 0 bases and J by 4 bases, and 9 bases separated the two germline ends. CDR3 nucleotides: TGTGCCAGCAGTTTAGCCGGGGCGCTCACTGAAGCTTTCTTT. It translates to CASSLAGALTEAFF.

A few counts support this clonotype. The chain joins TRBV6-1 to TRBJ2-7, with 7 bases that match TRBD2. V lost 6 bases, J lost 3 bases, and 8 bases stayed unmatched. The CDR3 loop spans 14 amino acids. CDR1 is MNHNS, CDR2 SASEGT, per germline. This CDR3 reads CASSGGRDYYEQYF. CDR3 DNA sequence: TGTGCCAGCAGCGGGGGGAGAGACTACTACGAGCAGTACTTC.

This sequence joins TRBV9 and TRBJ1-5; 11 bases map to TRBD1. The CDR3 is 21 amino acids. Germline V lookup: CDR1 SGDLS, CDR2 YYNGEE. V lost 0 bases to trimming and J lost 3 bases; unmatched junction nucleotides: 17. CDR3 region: CASSVAWVDRGHSPHNQPQHF. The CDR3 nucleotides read TGTGCCAGCAGCGTAGCTTGGGTGGACAGGGGGCATTCTCCACACAATCAGCCCCAGCATTTT.

This chain's CDR3 is CASSLGLRVNEQFF. For the CDR3, the DNA is TGTGCCAGCAGCTTAGGACTGCGGGTCAATGAGCAGTTCTTC. The genes are TRBV14 and TRBJ2-1; weak D call: TRBD2 (5 bases). The CDR3 totals 14 residues. Trimming cost V 5 bases and J 6 bases, with 14 bases left between them. Germline V gene sequence: CDR1 SGHDN, CDR2 FVKESK.

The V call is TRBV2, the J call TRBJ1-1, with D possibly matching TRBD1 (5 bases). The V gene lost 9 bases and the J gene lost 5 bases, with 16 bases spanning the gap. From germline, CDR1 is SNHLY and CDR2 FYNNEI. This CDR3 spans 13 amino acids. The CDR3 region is CARGGTRRTEAFF. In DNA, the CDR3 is TGTGCCAGGGGCGGGACTCGGCGGACTGAAGCTTTCTTT.

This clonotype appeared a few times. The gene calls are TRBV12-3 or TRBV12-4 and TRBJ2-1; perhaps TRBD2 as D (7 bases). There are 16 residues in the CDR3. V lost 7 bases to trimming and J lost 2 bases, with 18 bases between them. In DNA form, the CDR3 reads TGTGCCAGCACCTTTCTAGGGGGGGATCCCTACAATGAGCAGTTCTTC. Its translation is CASTFLGGDPYNEQFF.

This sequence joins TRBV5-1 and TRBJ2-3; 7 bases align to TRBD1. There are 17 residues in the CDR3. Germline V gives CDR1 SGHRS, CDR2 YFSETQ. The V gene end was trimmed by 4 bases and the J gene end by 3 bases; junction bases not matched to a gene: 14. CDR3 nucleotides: TGCGCCAGCAGCCTGGGGGACAGCCGCTGGGGAACAGATACGCAGTATTTT. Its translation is CASSLGDSRWGTDTQYF.

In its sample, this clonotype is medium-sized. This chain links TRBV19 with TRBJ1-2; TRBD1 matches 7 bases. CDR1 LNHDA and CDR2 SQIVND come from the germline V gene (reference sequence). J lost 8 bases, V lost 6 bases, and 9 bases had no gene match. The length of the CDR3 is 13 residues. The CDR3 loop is CASRAGTVNGYTF. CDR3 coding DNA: TGTGCCAGTAGGGCCGGGACAGTAAACGGCTACACCTTC.

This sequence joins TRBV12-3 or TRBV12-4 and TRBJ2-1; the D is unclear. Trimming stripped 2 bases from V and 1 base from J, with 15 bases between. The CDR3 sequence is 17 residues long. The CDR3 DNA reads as TGTGCCAGCAGTTTAAAAAGTCATGTGGAGTCCTACAATGAGCAGTTCTTC. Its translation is CASSLKSHVESYNEQFF.

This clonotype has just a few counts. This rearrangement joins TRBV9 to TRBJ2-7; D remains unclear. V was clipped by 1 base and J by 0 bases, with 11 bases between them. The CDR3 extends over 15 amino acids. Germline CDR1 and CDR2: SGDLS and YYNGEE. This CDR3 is CASSVTGLSSYEQYF. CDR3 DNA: TGTGCCAGCAGCGTAACGGGCCTGAGCTCCTACGAGCAGTACTTC.

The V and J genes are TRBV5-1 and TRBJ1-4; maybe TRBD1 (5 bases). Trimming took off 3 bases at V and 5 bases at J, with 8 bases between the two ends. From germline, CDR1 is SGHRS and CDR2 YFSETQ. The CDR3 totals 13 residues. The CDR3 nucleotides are TGCGCCAGCAGCTCCACAGGAAATGAAAAACTGTTTTTT. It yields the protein CASSSTGNEKLFF.

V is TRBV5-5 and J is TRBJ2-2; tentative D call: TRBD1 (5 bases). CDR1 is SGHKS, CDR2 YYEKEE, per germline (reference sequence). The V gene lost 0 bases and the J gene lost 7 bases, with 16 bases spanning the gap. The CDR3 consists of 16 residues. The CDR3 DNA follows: TGTGCCAGCAGCTTGGATATCGGCAGGGTGGGCGGGGAGCTGTTTTTT. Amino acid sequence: CASSLDIGRVGGELFF.

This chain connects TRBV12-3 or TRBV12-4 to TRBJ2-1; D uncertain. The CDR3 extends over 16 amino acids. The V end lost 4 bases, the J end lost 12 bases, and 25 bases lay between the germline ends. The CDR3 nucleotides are TGTGCCAGCAGTTCTCTATTGGCCATAGGCACGGTGGGGCAGTTCTTC. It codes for CASSSLLAIGTVGQFF.